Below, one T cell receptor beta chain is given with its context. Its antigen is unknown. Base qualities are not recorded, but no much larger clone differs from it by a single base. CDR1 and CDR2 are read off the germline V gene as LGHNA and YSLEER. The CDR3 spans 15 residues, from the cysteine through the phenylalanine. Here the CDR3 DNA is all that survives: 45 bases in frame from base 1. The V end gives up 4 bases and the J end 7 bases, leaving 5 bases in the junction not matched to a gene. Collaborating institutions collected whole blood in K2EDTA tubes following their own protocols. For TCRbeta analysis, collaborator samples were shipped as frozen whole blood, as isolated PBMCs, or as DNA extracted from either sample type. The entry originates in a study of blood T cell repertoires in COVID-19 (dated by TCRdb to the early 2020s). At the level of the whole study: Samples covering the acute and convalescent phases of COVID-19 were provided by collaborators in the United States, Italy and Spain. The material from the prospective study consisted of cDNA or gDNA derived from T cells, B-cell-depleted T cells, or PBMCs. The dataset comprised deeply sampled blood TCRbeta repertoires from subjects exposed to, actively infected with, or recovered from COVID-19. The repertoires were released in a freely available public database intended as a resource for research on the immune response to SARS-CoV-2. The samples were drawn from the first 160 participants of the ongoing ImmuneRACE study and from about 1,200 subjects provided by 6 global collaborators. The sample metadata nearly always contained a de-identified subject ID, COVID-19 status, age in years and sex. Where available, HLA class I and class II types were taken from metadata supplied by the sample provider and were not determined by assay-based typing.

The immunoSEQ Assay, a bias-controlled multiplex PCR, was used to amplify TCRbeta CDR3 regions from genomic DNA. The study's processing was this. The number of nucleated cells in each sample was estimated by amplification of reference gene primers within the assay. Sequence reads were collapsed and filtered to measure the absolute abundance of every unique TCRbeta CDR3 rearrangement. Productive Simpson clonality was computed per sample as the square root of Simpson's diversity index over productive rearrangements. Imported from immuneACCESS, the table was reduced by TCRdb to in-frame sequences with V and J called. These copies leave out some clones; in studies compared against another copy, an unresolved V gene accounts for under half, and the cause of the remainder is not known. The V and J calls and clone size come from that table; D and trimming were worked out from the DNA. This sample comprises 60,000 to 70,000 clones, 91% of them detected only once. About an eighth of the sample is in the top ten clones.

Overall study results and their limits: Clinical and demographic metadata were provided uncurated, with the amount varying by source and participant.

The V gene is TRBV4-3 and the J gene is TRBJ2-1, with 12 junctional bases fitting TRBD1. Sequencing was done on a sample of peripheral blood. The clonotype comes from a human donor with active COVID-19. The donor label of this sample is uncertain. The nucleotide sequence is TGCGCCAGCAGCCCGGGACAGGGGGCTATGAATGAGCAGTTCTTC. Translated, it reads CASSPGQGAMNEQFF.